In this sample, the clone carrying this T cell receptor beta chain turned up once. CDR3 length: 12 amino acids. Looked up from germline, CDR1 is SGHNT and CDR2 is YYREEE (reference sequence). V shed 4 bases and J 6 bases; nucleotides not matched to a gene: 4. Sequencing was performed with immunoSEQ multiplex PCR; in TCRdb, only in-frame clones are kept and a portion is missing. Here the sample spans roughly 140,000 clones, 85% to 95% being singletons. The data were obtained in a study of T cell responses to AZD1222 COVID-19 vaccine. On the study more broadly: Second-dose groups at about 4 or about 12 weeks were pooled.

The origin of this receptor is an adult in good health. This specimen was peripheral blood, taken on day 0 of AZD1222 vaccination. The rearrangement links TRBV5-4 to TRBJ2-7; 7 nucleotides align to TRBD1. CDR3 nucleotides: TGTGCCAGCAGCCAAGACAGGGTCGAGCAGTACTTC. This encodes CASSQDRVEQYF. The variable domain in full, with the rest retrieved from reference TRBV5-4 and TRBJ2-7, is ETGVTQSPTHLIKTRGQQVTLRCSSQSGHNTVSWYQQALGQGPQFIFQYYREEENGRGNFPPRFSGLQFPNYSSELNVNALELDDSALYLCASSQDRVEQYFGPGTRLTVT.